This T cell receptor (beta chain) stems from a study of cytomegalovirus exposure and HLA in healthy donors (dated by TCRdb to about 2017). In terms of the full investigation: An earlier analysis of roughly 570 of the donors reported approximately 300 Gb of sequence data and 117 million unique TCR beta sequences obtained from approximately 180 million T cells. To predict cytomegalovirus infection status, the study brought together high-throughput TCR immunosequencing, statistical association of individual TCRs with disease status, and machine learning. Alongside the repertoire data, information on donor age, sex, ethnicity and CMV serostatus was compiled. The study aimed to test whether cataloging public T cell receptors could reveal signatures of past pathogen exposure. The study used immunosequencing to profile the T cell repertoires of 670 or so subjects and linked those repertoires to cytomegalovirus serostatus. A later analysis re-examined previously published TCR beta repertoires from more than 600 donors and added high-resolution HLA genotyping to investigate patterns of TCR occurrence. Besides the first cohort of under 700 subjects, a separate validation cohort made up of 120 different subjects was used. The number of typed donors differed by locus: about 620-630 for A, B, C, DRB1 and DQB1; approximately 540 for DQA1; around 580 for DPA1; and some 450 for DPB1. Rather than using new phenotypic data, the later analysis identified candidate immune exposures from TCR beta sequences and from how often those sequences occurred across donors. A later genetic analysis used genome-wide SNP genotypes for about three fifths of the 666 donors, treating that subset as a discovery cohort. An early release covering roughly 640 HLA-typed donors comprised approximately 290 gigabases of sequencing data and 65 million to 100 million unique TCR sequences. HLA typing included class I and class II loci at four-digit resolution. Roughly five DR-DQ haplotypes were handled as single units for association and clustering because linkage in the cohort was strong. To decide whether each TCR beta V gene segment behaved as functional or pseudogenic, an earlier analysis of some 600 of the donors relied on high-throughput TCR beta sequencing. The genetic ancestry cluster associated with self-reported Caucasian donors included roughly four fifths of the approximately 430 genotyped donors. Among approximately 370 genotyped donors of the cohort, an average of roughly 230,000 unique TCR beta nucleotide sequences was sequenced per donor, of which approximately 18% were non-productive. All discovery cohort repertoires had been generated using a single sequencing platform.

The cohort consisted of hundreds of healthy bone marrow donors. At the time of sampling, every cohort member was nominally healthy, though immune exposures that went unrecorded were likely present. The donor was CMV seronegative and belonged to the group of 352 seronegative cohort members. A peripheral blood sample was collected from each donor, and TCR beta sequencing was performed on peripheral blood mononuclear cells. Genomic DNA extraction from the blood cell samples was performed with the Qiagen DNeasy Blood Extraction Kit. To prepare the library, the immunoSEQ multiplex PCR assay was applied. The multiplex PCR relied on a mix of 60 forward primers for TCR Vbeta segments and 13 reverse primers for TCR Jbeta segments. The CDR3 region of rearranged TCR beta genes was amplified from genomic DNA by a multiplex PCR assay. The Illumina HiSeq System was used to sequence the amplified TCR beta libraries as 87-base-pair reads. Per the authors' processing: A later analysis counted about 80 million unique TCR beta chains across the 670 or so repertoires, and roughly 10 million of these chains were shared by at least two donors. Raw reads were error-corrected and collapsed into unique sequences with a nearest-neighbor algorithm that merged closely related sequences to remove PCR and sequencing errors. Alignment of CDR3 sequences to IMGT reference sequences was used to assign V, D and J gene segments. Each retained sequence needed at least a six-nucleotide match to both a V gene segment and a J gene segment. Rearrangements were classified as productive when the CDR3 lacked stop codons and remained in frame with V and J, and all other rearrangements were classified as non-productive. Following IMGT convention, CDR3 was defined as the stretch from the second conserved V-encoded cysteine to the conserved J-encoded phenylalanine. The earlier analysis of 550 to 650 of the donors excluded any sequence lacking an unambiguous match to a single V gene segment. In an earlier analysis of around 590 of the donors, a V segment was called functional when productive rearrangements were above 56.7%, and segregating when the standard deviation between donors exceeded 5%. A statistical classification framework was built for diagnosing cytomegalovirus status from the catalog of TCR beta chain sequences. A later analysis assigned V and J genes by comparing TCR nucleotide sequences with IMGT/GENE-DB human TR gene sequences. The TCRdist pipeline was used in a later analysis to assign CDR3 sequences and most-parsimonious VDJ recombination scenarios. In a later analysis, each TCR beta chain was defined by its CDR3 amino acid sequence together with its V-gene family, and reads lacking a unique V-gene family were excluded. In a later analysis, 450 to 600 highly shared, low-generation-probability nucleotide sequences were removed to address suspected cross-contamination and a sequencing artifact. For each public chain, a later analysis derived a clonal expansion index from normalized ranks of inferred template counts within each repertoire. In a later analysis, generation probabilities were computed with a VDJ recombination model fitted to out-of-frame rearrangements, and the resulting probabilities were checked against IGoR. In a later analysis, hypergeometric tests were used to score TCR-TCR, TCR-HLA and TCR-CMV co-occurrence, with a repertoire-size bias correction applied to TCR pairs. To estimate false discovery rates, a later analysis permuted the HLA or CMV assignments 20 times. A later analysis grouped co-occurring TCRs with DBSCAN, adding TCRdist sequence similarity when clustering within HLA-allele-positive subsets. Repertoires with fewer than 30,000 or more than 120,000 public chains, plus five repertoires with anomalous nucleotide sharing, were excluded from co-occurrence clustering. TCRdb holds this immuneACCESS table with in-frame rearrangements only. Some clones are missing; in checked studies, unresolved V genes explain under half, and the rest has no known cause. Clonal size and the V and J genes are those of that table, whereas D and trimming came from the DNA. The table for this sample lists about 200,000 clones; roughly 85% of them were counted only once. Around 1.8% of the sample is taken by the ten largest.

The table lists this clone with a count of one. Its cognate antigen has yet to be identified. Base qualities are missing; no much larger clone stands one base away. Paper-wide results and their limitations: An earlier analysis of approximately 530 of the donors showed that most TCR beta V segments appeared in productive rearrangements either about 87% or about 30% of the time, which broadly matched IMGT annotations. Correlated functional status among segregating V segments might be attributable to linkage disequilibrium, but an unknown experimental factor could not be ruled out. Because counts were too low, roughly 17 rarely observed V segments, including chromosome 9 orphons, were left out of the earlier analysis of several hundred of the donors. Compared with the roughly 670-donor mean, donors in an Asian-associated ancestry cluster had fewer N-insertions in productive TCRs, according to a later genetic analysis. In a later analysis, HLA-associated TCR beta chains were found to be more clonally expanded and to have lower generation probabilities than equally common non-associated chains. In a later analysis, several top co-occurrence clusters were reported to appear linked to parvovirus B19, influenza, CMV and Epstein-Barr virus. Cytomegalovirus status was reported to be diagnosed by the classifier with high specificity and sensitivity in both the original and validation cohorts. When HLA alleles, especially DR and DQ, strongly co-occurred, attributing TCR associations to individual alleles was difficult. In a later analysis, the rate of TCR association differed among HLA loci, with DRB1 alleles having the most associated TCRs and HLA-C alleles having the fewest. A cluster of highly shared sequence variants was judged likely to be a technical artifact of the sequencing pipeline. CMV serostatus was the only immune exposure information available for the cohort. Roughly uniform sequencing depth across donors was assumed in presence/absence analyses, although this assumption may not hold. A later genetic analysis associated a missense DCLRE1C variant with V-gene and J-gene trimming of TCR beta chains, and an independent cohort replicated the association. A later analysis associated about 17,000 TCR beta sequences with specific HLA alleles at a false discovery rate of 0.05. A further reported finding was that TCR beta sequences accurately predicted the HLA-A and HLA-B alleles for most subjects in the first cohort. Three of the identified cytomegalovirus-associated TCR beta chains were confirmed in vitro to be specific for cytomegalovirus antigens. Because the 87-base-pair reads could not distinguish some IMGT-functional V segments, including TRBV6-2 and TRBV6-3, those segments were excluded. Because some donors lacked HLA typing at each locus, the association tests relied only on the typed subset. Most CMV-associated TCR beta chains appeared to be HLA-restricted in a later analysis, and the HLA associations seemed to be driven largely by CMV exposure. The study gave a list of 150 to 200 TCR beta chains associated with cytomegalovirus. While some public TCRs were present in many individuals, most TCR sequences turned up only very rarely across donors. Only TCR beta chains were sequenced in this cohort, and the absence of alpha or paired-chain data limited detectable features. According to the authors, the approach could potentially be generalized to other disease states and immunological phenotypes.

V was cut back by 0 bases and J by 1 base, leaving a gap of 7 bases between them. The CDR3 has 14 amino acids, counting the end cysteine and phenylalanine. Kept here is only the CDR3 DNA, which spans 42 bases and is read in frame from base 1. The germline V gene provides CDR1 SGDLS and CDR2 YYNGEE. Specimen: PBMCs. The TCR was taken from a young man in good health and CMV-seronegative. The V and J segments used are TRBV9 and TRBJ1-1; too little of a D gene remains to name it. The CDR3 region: CASSVEPGNTEAFF. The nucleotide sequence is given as TGTGCCAGCAGCGTAGAGCCAGGGAACACTGAAGCTTTCTTT.